The clone carrying this TCR beta chain was observed once. The antigen is undetermined. The germline gives CDR1 MDHEN, CDR2 SYDVKM. V gave up 4 bases and J gave up 0 bases; unmatched junction bases: 2. CDR3 length equals 15 residues. This record belongs to a study of somatic mutations in cytotoxic T cells in rheumatoid arthritis. Overall study: Several of the V beta antibody-stained T-cell populations were flow-sorted at nearly 100% purity; V beta1+ cells were among them and were sequenced for TCRB. General observations from the study: Measurement of CD8+ T-cell clonality revealed no significant difference between rheumatoid arthritis patients and age-matched healthy controls.

Sequencing used immunoSEQ multiplex PCR; TCRdb keeps in-frame clones, though not all of them. The data hold more than 25,000 clones, with less than 85% observed a single time. The TCR comes from a woman between 18 and 30 years old in good health. The rearrangement links TRBV28 to TRBJ2-1; 8 bases align to TRBD1. Sequencing was done on a sample of CD8+ T cells sorted from blood. The CDR3 DNA is TGTGCCAGCAGTTCCGACAGGGGCTCCTACAATGAGCAGTTCTTC. The encoded protein is CASSSDRGSYNEQFF.